This T cell receptor beta chain stems from a study of identifying expanded T cells in peripheral blood. A remark on this clone: Its antigen remains unidentified.

This CDR3 has 13 residues. Germline V lookup: CDR1 MNHNS, CDR2 SASEGT. V was pared by 3 bases and J by 10 bases, with 15 bases between. Assay used: immunoSEQ multiplex PCR; TCRdb lists only in-frame clones, some missing. The sample has approximately 100,000 clones, 88% seen once. General study findings and limits: Differentially abundant clones: about 1.3 between replicates, 15 to 17 at roughly 2 weeks, 19 to 20 at four. Across healthy donors, higher total template counts meant significantly greater approximately two-week count variance.

Sequencing used blood. The chain employs TRBV6-1 and TRBJ1-1; perhaps TRBD1 as D (5 bases). The TCR comes from a person aged 18 to 75 in good health. The CDR3 protein is CASSDRDGRRAFF. The CDR3 nucleotides are TGTGCCAGCAGTGACAGGGATGGAAGACGAGCTTTCTTT.